The 16 T cell receptor beta chains below come from one sample, sequenced in a study of T-cell memory formation after mild COVID-19. TCRdb re-called the 5' RACE reads through MiXCR, storing one row per CDR3 protein. The sample gives about 430,000 distinct CDR3 sequences, roughly 18% of which show up once; roughly 21% is in the top ten. The sequencing sample was made of PBMCs or a T cell subset sorted from them (not recorded which). Every receptor here comes from a man in his late teens or twenties who had mild COVID-19 (a few samples of this study predate the infection). Cell type and time point are not known.

J is TRBJ2-7 and V is TRBV5-6; D is unresolved. Germline lookup yields CDR1 SGHDT and CDR2 YYEEEE. Trimming cost V 4 bases and J 7 bases, with 21 bases left between them. The CDR3 has 15 amino acids. CDR3 DNA: TGTGCCAGCAGCGGGAACCCGGATCGGTCGTGGGAGCAGTACTTC. It is translated as CASSGNPDRSWEQYF.

This clonotype turned up a few times. V gene TRBV4-1 combines with J gene TRBJ1-5, with D possibly being TRBD1 (5 bases). The CDR3 sequence is 19 residues long. Germline CDR1 MGHRA, CDR2 YSYEKL. Trimming removed 3 bases from V and 0 bases from J, with 21 bases in between. In DNA form, the CDR3 reads TGCGCCAGCAGCCACGATATCGACAGATCCGATTATAGCAATCAGCCCCAGCATTTT. Residues: CASSHDIDRSDYSNQPQHF.

The chain employs TRBV7-9 and TRBJ1-2, with D possibly being TRBD1 (6 bases). Germline CDR1 reads SEHNR; CDR2 reads FQNEAQ (reference sequence). V was shortened by 3 bases and J by 4 bases, with 12 bases between the two germline ends. The CDR3 has 14 amino acids. The CDR3 loop is CASSFADRSYGYTF. The CDR3 coding sequence is TGTGCCAGCAGCTTCGCAGACAGGTCCTATGGCTACACCTTC.

At least ten counts were recorded for this clonotype. The chain employs TRBV7-6 and TRBJ2-5, with 9 bases fitting TRBD2. With V trimmed by 6 bases and J by 5 bases, 13 bases remained unmatched. Germline CDR1 reads SGHVS; CDR2 reads FNYEAQ. The CDR3 spans 16 residues. In nucleotides, the CDR3 is TGTGCCAGCAGACGAGCCCTAGCGGGGAGGGTGGAGACCCAGTACTTC. Its protein product is CASRRALAGRVETQYF.

V and J are TRBV12-3 or TRBV12-4 and TRBJ2-3; 8 bases match TRBD2. Germline trimming cut 3 bases from V and 1 base from J; bases unmatched to any gene: 6. This CDR3 spans 16 amino acids. The CDR3 region has the DNA TGTGCCAGCAGTTTTACTGAGACTAGCGGCACAGATACGCAGTATTTT. The encoded protein is CASSFTETSGTDTQYF.

The chain links TRBV6-5 to TRBJ2-3, with D possibly being TRBD1 or TRBD2 (5 bases each). CDR1 and CDR2 (germline): MNHEY, SVGAGI. This CDR3 is 17 amino acids long. Trimming stripped 6 bases from V and 2 bases from J, with 21 bases between. The CDR3 spells CASSLLRRAGATDTQYF. The CDR3 region has the DNA TGTGCCAGCAGCCTCCTCCGGCGCGCCGGGGCCACAGATACGCAGTATTTT.

This clonotype came up once. A read error may produce the germline difference seen at one junction end. The CDR3 sequence: CASSPQGTGNQPQNF. Here the CDR3 DNA reads TGTGCCAGCAGCCCCCAGGGGACAGGTAATCAGCCCCAGAATTTT. The rearrangement links TRBV9 to TRBJ1-5, with 8 nucleotides matching TRBD1. The CDR3 length is 15 residues. Germline values: CDR1 SGDLS, CDR2 YYNGEE.

A few counts support this clonotype. The CDR3 loop is CASSLRRYNEQFF. DNA for the CDR3: TGTGCCAGCAGCTTAAGGCGGTACAATGAGCAGTTCTTC. The chain combines TRBV7-3 with TRBJ2-1; D gene ambiguous. The CDR3 is made up of 13 amino acids. Trimming cost V 1 base and J 4 bases, with 5 bases left between them. Germline values: CDR1 SGHTA, CDR2 FQGTGA. Full variable domain (missing parts from reference TRBV7-3 and TRBJ2-1): GAGVSQTPSNKVTEKGKYVELRCDPISGHTALYWYRQSLGQGPEFLIYFQGTGAADDSGLPNDRFFAVRPEGSVSTLKIQRTERGDSAVYLCASSLRRYNEQFFGPGTRLTVL.

In DNA form, the CDR3 reads TGTGCCAGCAGCCCCGGGGACCGGTCGGTCGGGGAGCTGTTTTTT. This codes for CASSPGDRSVGELFF. This chain links TRBV3-1 with TRBJ2-2; D tentatively fits TRBD1 or TRBD2 (5 bases each). Germline V gives CDR1 LGHDT, CDR2 YNNKEL (reference sequence). The CDR3 is 15 residues long. V was cut by 4 bases and J by 7 bases, with 16 bases left in between.

This clonotype was counted only a few times. The J gene is TRBJ2-5, the V gene TRBV15; D possibly corresponds to TRBD2 (6 bases). Between the trimmed V and J ends, which lost 5 bases and 5 bases, there was a span of 18 bases. The CDR3 length is 15 residues. The V gene's germline CDR1 is LNHNV and CDR2 YYDKDF (reference sequence). CDR3 in DNA: TGTGCCACCAGCGGGGACCGGGAGAGGTGGGAGACCCAGTACTTC. Its translation is CATSGDRERWETQYF.

This clonotype was recorded a few times. The CDR3 loop is CATSRQGNQETQYF. CDR3 DNA: TGTGCCACCTCGAGACAGGGAAACCAAGAGACCCAGTACTTC. The chain joins TRBV6-5 to TRBJ2-5; TRBD1 matches 7 bases. The J segment lost 0 bases and the V segment lost 10 bases, leaving 8 bases of the junction unmatched. This CDR3 contains 14 residues. In germline, CDR1 is MNHEY, CDR2 SVGAGI.

The chain combines TRBV7-9 with TRBJ1-2; 7 nucleotides match TRBD1. CDR3 length: 16 residues. V gave up 3 bases and J gave up 4 bases; unmatched junction bases: 11. Per germline, CDR1 SEHNR and CDR2 FQNEAQ (reference sequence). Here the CDR3 DNA reads TGTGCCAGCAGCTTTGGGGGACAGAATATTCTCTATGGCTACACCTTC. Its translation is CASSFGGQNILYGYTF.

This clonotype was detected only a few times. The V and J genes are TRBV5-1 and TRBJ1-3; D uncertain. The germline V gene encodes CDR1 SGHRS and CDR2 YFSETQ. The CDR3 consists of 14 residues. V lost 7 bases and J 2 bases, leaving 13 bases between the germline ends. The CDR3 bases are TGCGCCAGCCAAGATTCCCCCCCTGGAAACACCATATATTTT. It codes for CASQDSPPGNTIYF.

The chain links TRBV5-4 to TRBJ2-3; tentatively, D is TRBD2 (6 bases). Germline V lookup: CDR1 SGHNT, CDR2 YYREEE (reference sequence). The CDR3 length is 14 residues. The germline V and J ends were trimmed by 7 bases and 1 base, with 13 bases remaining between them. The CDR3 spells CASGVGGGTDTQYF. Here the CDR3 DNA reads TGTGCCAGCGGGGTGGGCGGGGGCACAGATACGCAGTATTTT.

The chain carries TRBV11-2 and TRBJ1-2; TRBD1 matches at 8 bases. With 5 bases clipped from V and 5 bases from J, the junction kept 10 bases outside the gene matches. The CDR3 is 15 amino acids. CDR1 and CDR2 from the germline V gene are SGHAT and FQNNGV. This chain's CDR3 is CASSATDRASYGYTF. CDR3 nucleotide sequence: TGTGCCAGCAGCGCGACGGACAGGGCAAGTTATGGCTACACCTTC. Full variable domain (outside the CDR3, taken from reference TRBV11-2 and TRBJ1-2): EAGVAQSPRYKIIEKRQSVAFWCNPISGHATLYWYQQILGQGPKLLIQFQNNGVVDDSQLPKDRFSAERLKGVDSTLKIQPAKLEDSAVYLCASSATDRASYGYTFGSGTRLTVV.

The V and J genes are TRBV5-1 and TRBJ1-1; D is uncertain. The V gene's germline CDR1 is SGHRS and CDR2 YFSETQ. The CDR3 is made up of 14 amino acids. Trimming shortened V by 0 bases and J by 0 bases, and 6 bases separated the two germline ends. CDR3 protein: CASSLEVLNTEAFF. As DNA, the CDR3 is TGCGCCAGCAGCTTGGAGGTCTTGAACACTGAAGCTTTCTTT.